This TCR beta chain was recovered during a study of pediatric ulcerative colitis. Study conclusions and caveats: Blood-rectal clonal overlap within each person was significantly higher in ulcerative colitis patients than controls. Acute severe colitis showed lower rectal diversity from clonal expansions. A couple of patients' blood samples yielded substantially fewer templates.

This clone was detected once. Its antigen is as yet unknown. Samples were sequenced at Survey level, maximum 500,000 reads. The table came from immunoSEQ multiplex PCR; TCRdb's copy has only in-frame clones and leaves some out. The sample has 45,000 to 75,000 clones; over 80% are singletons. Germline V gives CDR1 SGHAT, CDR2 FQNNGV. This CDR3 comprises 13 residues. V shed 1 base and J shed 10 bases, with 11 bases lying between them. Material for sequencing was blood. This TCR was sampled from a boy between 10 and 17 years old who was a control in a study of pediatric ulcerative colitis. The chain employs TRBV11-2 and TRBJ1-5; D not resolved. As DNA, the CDR3 is TGTGCCAGCAGCTTAGGTGCTGTCAACCCCCAGCATTTT. This gives the protein CASSLGAVNPQHF.